This T cell receptor beta chain was recovered during a study of T-cell reconstitution after alpha-beta-depleted transplantation in children. Trimming took off 1 base at V and 0 bases at J, with 10 bases between the two ends. This CDR3 has 17 residues. The germline gives CDR1 MGHRA, CDR2 YSYEKL. TCRbeta library construction was performed incorporating unique molecular identifiers. TCRdb redid the calling of the PCR reads with MiXCR, one entry per CDR3 protein. The data hold approximately 490,000 distinct CDR3 sequences, with 12% observed a single time. The sequence derives from a human donor who donated a stem cell graft to a child with combined immunodeficiency. The chain uses TRBV4-1 and TRBJ2-6; possible D gene TRBD1, 5 bases. The input for sequencing was PBMCs from the stem cell graft donor, taken from the stem cell graft. DNA for the CDR3: TGCGCCAGCAGCCAAGGGACATGGGCCTCTGGGGCCAACGTCCTGACTTTC. Amino acid sequence: CASSQGTWASGANVLTF.